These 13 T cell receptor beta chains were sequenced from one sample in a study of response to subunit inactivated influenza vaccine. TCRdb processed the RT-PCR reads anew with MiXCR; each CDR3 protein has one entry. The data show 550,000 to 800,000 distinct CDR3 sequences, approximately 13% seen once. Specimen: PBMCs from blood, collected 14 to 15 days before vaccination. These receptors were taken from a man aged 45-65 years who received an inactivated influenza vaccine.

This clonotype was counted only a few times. CDR3 nucleotide sequence: TGTGCCAGTAGTCCTCAACAGGGGAACACCATATATTTT. Translation gives CASSPQQGNTIYF. The chain carries TRBV19 and TRBJ1-3; 7 bases line up with TRBD1. J gave up 7 bases and V 5 bases, and 5 bases lay outside the gene matches. The CDR3 has 13 residues. Germline V gives CDR1 LNHDA, CDR2 SQIVND (reference sequence).

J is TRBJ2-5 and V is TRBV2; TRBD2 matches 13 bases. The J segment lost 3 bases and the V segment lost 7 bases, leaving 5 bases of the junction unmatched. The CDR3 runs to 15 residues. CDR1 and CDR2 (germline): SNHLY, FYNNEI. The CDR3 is CASISGLAGKETQYF. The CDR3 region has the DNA TGTGCCAGCATCTCGGGACTAGCGGGGAAAGAGACCCAGTACTTC. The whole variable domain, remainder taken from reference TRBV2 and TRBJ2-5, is EPEVTQTPSHQVTQMGQEVILRCVPISNHLYFYWYRQILGQKVEFLVSFYNNEISEKSEIFDDQFSVERPDGSNFTLKIRSTKLEDSAMYFCASISGLAGKETQYFGPGTRLLVL.

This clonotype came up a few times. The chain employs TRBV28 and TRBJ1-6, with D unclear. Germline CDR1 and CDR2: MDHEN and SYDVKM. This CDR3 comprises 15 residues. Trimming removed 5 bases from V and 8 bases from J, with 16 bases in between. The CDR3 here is CASSIPWGLDSPLHF. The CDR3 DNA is TGTGCCAGCAGTATCCCCTGGGGATTGGATTCACCCCTCCACTTT. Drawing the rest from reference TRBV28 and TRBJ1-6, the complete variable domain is DVKVTQSSRYLVKRTGEKVFLECVQDMDHENMFWYRQDPGLGLRLIYFSYDVKMKEKGDIPEGYSVSREKKERFSLILESASTNQTSMYLCASSIPWGLDSPLHFGNGTRLTVT.

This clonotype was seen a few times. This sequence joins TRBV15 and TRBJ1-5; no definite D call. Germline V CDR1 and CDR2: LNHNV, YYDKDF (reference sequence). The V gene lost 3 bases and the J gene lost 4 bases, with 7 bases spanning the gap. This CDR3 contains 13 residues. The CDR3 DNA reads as TGTGCCACCAGCAGTATGGGAAATCAGCCCCAGCATTTT. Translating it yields CATSSMGNQPQHF.

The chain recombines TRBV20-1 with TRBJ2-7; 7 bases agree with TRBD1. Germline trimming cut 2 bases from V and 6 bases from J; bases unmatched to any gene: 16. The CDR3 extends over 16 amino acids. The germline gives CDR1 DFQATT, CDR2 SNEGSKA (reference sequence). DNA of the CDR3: TGCAGTGCTAGAACGGGACAGTTTACGGGGTCAGGCGAGCAGTACTTC. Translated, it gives CSARTGQFTGSGEQYF.

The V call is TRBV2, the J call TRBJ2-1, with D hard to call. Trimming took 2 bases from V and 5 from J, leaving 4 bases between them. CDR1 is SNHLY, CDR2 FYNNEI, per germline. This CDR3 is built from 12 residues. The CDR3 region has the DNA TGTGCCAGCAGTGAAATTGACAATGAGCAGTTCTTC. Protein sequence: CASSEIDNEQFF.

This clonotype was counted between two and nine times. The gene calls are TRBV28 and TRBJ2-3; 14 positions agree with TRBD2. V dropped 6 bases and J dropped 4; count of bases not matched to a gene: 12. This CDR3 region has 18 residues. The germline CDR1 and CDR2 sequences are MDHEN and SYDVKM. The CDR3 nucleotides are TGTGCCAGCAGCGATGAGACTAGCGGGGGGGCCTGGGCAGATACGCAGTATTTT. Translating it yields CASSDETSGGAWADTQYF.

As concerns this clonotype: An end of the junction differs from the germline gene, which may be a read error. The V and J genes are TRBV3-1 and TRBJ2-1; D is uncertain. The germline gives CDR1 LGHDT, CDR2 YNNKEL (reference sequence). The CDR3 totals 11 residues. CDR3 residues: CASSQVGSRVF. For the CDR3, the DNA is TGTGCCAGCAGCCAAGTGGGCAGCCGTGTCTTC.

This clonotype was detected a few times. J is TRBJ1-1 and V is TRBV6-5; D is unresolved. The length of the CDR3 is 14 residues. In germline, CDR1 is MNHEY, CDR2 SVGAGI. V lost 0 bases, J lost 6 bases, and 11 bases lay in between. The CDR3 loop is CASSYSKLEAEAFF. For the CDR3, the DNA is TGTGCCAGCAGTTACTCGAAGTTAGAAGCTGAAGCTTTCTTT.

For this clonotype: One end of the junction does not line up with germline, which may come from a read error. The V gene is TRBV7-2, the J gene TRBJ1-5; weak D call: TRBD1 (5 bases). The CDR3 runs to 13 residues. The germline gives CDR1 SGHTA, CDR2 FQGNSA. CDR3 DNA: TGTGCCATCAGCAAGGAGGGGAATCAGCCCCAGCATTTT. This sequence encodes CAISKEGNQPQHF.

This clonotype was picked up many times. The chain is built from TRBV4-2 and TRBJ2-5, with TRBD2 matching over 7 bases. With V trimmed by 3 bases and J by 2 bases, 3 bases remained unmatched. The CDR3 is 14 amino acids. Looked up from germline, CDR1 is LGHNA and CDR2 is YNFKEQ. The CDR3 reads CASSQTGGQETQYF. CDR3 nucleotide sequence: TGTGCCAGCAGCCAGACGGGGGGACAAGAGACCCAGTACTTC.

The CDR3 coding sequence is TGCAGTGCTAGACGCGGACTAGCGGTAGCCTACAATGAGCAGTTCTTC. Translation: CSARRGLAVAYNEQFF. This chain links TRBV20-1 with TRBJ2-1; 10 nucleotides line up with TRBD2. The CDR3 is 16 residues long. V lost 2 bases to trimming and J lost 2 bases; unmatched junction nucleotides: 6. The germline gives CDR1 DFQATT, CDR2 SNEGSKA (reference sequence).

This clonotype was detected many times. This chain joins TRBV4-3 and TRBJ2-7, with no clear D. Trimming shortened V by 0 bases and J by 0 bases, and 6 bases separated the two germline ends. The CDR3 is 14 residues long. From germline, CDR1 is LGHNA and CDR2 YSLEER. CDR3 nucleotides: TGCGCCAGCAGCCAAGACTCAGCCTCCTACGAGCAGTACTTC. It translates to CASSQDSASYEQYF.